This note documents a single T cell receptor (beta chain) sequence. The antigen this receptor binds is unknown. Base quality data are lacking; no much larger clone is found one base away. TCR CDR3 regions were amplified from genomic DNA by multiplex PCR using the deep immunoSEQ assay. Extracted genomic DNA from each cell subset was spread evenly across all wells of several immunoSEQ 96-well plates, with each plate serving as a replicate. For unsorted PBMC, approximately 300 ng of genomic DNA, equivalent to about 30,000 T cell genomes, went into each replicate PCR. Ten immunoSEQ deep assay plates were used to sequence the unsorted PBMC genomic DNA. Purified libraries were quantified with a Qubit 3.0 fluorometer, sized on a Bioanalyzer 2100, and re-quantified with the KAPA Library Quantification kit. Every immunoSEQ 96-well plate was sequenced on a dedicated single-read 150-cycle Illumina NextSeq 550 flow cell. Turning to the authors' computational methods: Because only junctional sequences without quality scores were contained in the immunoSEQ output, filtering matching that applied to full-length reads could not be performed. Sequences were annotated with PyIR, a Python wrapper for IgBLAST v1.9, using IMGT germline references to assign V/J genes and CDR3. Reads were removed for weak V/J assignments (E-value above 1e-6), missing CDR3, stop codons, out-of-frame junctions, or ambiguous translated residues. A V3J clonotype was defined by an identical inferred V gene, J gene, and CDR3 amino acid sequence. The percentage overlap between two repertoires was calculated by dividing the number of shared unique clonotypes by the size of the smaller repertoire. Richness of each repertoire was evaluated using RTK rarefaction, the Chao1 estimator, and Recon v2.1 estimates of unobserved clonotypes. TCRdb stores this immuneACCESS table with in-frame sequences only. Part of the clones is absent; in the studies checked, under half of the shortfall reflects unresolved V genes, and no reason is known for the rest. For V, J and clone size, that table is used; D and trimming come from the DNA. The sample table shows about 530,000 clones, and around 79% are seen once. The ten largest clones capture around 12% of the sample.

The donors were healthy, HIV-negative adults who had no recently reported acute infections or vaccinations. Only Caucasian adults living in Nashville, Tennessee, USA were represented among the donors. For unsorted samples, tens of millions of PBMCs were counted and genomic DNA was extracted with the QIAamp DNA Blood Mini kit. After blood collection by leukapheresis, PBMCs were isolated using Ficoll-Histopaque density gradient centrifugation and then cryopreserved in the vapor phase of liquid nitrogen. The data derive from a study of shared clonotypes between healthy human individuals (dated by TCRdb to the early 2020s). About the study as a whole: A couple of women and three men aged 18 to 49 years were included in the cohort. Blood TCR repertoires of about 5 healthy adults were deeply sequenced to estimate repertoire size and the extent of clonotype sharing between individuals. Libraries were prepared and TCR repertoires were sequenced by different laboratories using diverse techniques, in order to increase sequencing depth and limit assay-specific biases. Each donor's leukapheresis produced roughly between about 0.8 and 8.9 billion PBMCs. The research as a whole found: Only blood was sampled, and tissue TCR repertoires likely differ from those in blood. Pairwise subsampling indicated that sequencing depth was expected to affect the degree of clonotype sharing among donors. The genetic and exposure-history diversity represented was limited by the small number of donors.

Germline trimming: 8 bases from V, 8 bases from J; junction bases outside gene matches: 8. From its cysteine to its phenylalanine, the CDR3 spans 13 amino acids. Solely the CDR3 DNA is kept, with 39 bases framed from the first base. As encoded in the germline V gene, CDR1 is MDHEN while CDR2 is SYDVKM. The receptor comes from a woman in her 40s in good health. Some clones in this sample may be carry-over from other donors' samples. The rearranged segments are TRBV28 and TRBJ1-4, and TRBD1 aligns with 7 junction nucleotides. Specimen: PBMCs. The bases read TGTGCCAGCTTAGGGGGCGCGAGGGAAAAACTGTTTTTT. This sequence encodes CASLGGAREKLFF.